The clone carrying this T cell receptor beta chain was detected ten times or more. Its antigen is still unknown. Lactation, pregnancy, uncontrolled infections and other autoimmune diseases were all grounds for excluding patients. Sampling under 12 ml of fresh peripheral blood provided the PBMCs. This entry is derived from a study of Graves' ophthalmopathy and Graves' hyperthyroidism. This CDR3 contains 15 residues. V was pared by 0 bases and J by 8 bases, with 16 bases between. CDR1 SGHTA and CDR2 FQGTGA come from the germline V gene. Researchers took RNA transcripts and amplified TCR beta CDR3 regions from them. RT-PCR with HTBI primers came first, then second-round multiplex PCR. TCRdb ran MiXCR on the multiplex PCR reads and lists one entry per CDR3 protein. The table lists hundreds of thousands of distinct CDR3 sequences, 20% to 25% of them singletons. Study-wide points: With roughly 88% sensitivity and 75% to 84% specificity, a 13-signature model separated ophthalmopathy from stable hyperthyroidism.

The TCR comes from a woman aged 18-35 years with stable Graves' hyperthyroidism. Some clones in this sample may be carry-over from other donors' samples. This chain joins TRBV7-3 and TRBJ1-1; D unclear. Material: peripheral blood. The chain's CDR3 is CASSLTSPDLGEAFF. The CDR3 DNA reads as TGTGCCAGCAGCTTAACGTCGCCAGACCTAGGGGAAGCTTTCTTT. The full variable domain, with the rest looked up from reference TRBV7-3 and TRBJ1-1, is GAGVSQTPSNKVTEKGKYVELRCDPISGHTALYWYRQSLGQGPEFLIYFQGTGAADDSGLPNDRFFAVRPEGSVSTLKIQRTERGDSAVYLCASSLTSPDLGEAFFGQGTRLTVV.